The following is a TCR beta chain sequence with its context. Antigen specificity is unknown. This entry is derived from a study of T cell responses to AZD1222 COVID-19 vaccine. On the study more broadly: Pooling covered second doses at about 4 or about 12 weeks.

The study's findings and limits: White British donors predominated, females outnumbered males, and clonal diversity was possibly underestimated. Reports indicate that nearly half of spike-specific TCRs are directed at unmutated variant regions.

Germline V gives CDR1 MNHNS, CDR2 SASEGT. Trimming removed 4 bases from V and 3 bases from J; junction bases left unmatched: 4. The CDR3 has 15 amino acids. Produced via immunoSEQ multiplex PCR; TCRdb's table is partial and in-frame only. The sample shows 55,000 to 75,000 clones, more than 70% of them seen only once. The V gene is TRBV6-1, the J gene TRBJ2-3, with TRBD2 identical over 10 bases. The sample was peripheral blood, taken on day 0 of AZD1222 vaccination. The receptor was derived from an adult in good health. CDR3 loop: CASSVAGGWTDTQYF. For the CDR3, the DNA is TGTGCCAGCAGTGTAGCGGGAGGTTGGACAGATACGCAGTATTTT.